This is a list of T cell receptor beta chains from one sample in a study of shared clonotypes between healthy human individuals. Sequencing used immunoSEQ multiplex PCR; TCRdb keeps in-frame clones, though not all of them. Seen here are more than 2 million clones, 95% observed once, and the top ten hold over 0.1%. Sequenced: naive CD4+ T cells sorted from blood. These receptors all come from a man aged 18-30 years in good health. Each CDR3 is given with its conserved first and last residue. D genes are given only for firm matches.

d_call j_call v_call cdr3_aa cdr3_nt
TRBD1 TRBJ1-5 TRBV7-9 CASSSTGSFQPQHF TGTGCCAGCAGCTCGACAGGGTCTTTTCAGCCCCAGCATTTT
- TRBJ1-6 TRBV4-3 CASSQAQGRGSPLHF TGCGCCAGCAGCCAAGCACAGGGAAGAGGGTCACCCCTCCACTTT
- TRBJ2-1 TRBV4-1 CASSYTGTPAVHEQFF TGCGCCAGCAGTTACACCGGGACTCCGGCGGTGCACGAGCAGTTCTTC
- TRBJ1-2 TRBV2 CASEDSLYGYTF TGTGCCAGCGAGGACAGCCTCTATGGCTACACCTTC
TRBD1 TRBJ2-2 TRBV6-1 CASTGTGGTGELFF TGTGCCAGCACTGGGACAGGGGGAACCGGGGAGCTGTTTTTT
- TRBJ2-1 TRBV21-1 CASDRGQGVYNEQFF TGTGCCTCAGACCGGGGACAGGGGGTCTACAATGAGCAGTTCTTC
- TRBJ2-1 TRBV6-1 CASSDYEQFF TGTGCCAGCAGTGATTATGAGCAGTTCTTC
- TRBJ1-2 TRBV29-1 CSVESGGTGYTF TGCAGCGTCGAAAGCGGGGGGACAGGCTACACCTTC
- TRBJ1-2 TRBV5-6 CASSLNRGRKNYGYTF TGTGCCAGCAGCTTAAACAGAGGGAGGAAGAACTATGGCTACACCTTC
TRBD2 TRBJ2-1 TRBV2 CASRRLAGGMNEQFF TGTGCCAGCAGGAGACTAGCGGGGGGGATGAATGAGCAGTTCTTC